One sample yielded the 2 T cell receptor beta chains listed below, sequenced in a study of CD8+ T cells in alopecia areata. Extracted RNA was reverse transcribed, and the resulting cDNA served as sequencing template. This table comes from immunoSEQ multiplex PCR, and its TCRdb copy is limited to in-frame clones, with some not included. Here the sample spans 150,000 to 180,000 clones, less than 65% being singletons. The input for sequencing was CD8+ T cells sorted from blood, taken at week 0. All receptors come from a human donor with alopecia areata.

The chain couples TRBV7-9 to TRBJ1-1; TRBD1 might be the D (6 bases). This CDR3 comprises 12 residues. Trimming shortened V by 4 bases and J by 8 bases, and 11 bases separated the two germline ends. Looked up from germline, CDR1 is SEHNR and CDR2 is FQNEAQ (reference sequence). The CDR3 loop is CASSSSGTEAFF. Here the CDR3 DNA reads TGTGCCAGCAGCTCATCCGGGACAGAAGCTTTCTTT.

The genes are TRBV14 and TRBJ2-2; D possibly corresponds to TRBD2 (5 bases). The CDR3 length is 15 residues. Germline V gene lookup returns CDR1 SGHDN and CDR2 FVKESK. The germline V and J ends were trimmed by 1 base and 5 bases, with 11 bases remaining between them. The CDR3 sequence: CASSQVIGVTGELFF. In nucleotides, the CDR3 is TGTGCCAGCAGCCAAGTAATCGGGGTAACCGGGGAGCTGTTTTTT.